This T cell receptor beta chain stems from a study of response to subunit inactivated influenza vaccine. TCRdb re-analysed the RT-PCR reads in MiXCR, keeping a single row per CDR3 protein. Of over 750,000 distinct CDR3 sequences listed, over 20% were seen once; the top ten hold roughly 10%. Worth noting for this clonotype: Its antigen remains unidentified.

Findings and limits, study-wide: Only a handful of new T cells, the authors suggested, are recruited with each seasonal influenza vaccination.

Trimming removed 0 bases from V and 8 bases from J; junction bases left unmatched: 8. The length of the CDR3 is 15 residues. The germline V gene has CDR1 SGHRS and CDR2 YFSETQ. Sequencing used PBMCs from blood, obtained 5 to 6 days after vaccination. This clonotype originated in a man aged 45 to 65 who received an inactivated influenza vaccine. V is TRBV5-1 and J is TRBJ2-3, with TRBD2 matching 8 bases. This CDR3 is CASSLVSAGEGTQYF. CDR3 bases: TGCGCCAGCAGCTTGGTATCAGCGGGAGAGGGTACGCAGTATTTT.